This T cell receptor beta chain was observed in a study of neurological immune-mediated disorders. Whole-study results and caveats: The greatest TCR clonal expansion occurred in HTLV-1-associated myelopathy and the least in multiple sclerosis, which fell below healthy controls.

The time point is: longitudinal time-point 1 (baseline). CDR1 is SGHKS and CDR2 is YYEKEE in the germline V gene (reference sequence). This CDR3 comprises 15 residues. Between the trimmed V and J ends, which lost 0 bases and 7 bases, there was a span of 11 bases. This clonotype was recorded at least ten times. Its antigen remains unidentified. As for the cDNA, it was generated by 5'RACE with 10-nucleotide random UMIs. TCRdb used MiXCR to reprocess the 5' RACE reads, holding one entry per CDR3 protein. The sample has some 54,000 distinct CDR3 sequences; about 10% are singletons. Sequencing used PBMCs. The receptor was derived from a male donor with HTLV-1-associated myelopathy (HAM/TSP). The rearrangement links TRBV5-5 to TRBJ1-6; D is ambiguous. The chain's CDR3 is CASSLGLGENSPLHF. DNA of the CDR3: TGTGCCAGCAGCTTGGGTCTGGGCGAGAATTCACCCCTCCACTTT.